Following are 21 T cell receptor beta chains from one sample sequenced in a study of blood T cell repertoires in COVID-19. Using immunoSEQ multiplex PCR, the repertoire was profiled, and TCRdb retains in-frame clones only, with some absent. The table includes around 100,000 clones, 70% to 90% detected once. Sample: peripheral blood. These receptors all come from a middle-aged man in a cohort sampled during active COVID-19.

This clone was seen a few times. The gene calls are TRBV11-2 and TRBJ1-6; D gene unclear. This CDR3 is 14 amino acids long. In germline, CDR1 is SGHAT, CDR2 FQNNGV. V lost 2 bases, J lost 5 bases, and 7 bases lay in between. The CDR3 region has the DNA TGTGCCAGCAGCTTATCTCCGGATAATTCACCCCTCCACTTT. It codes for CASSLSPDNSPLHF.

This chain connects TRBV19 to TRBJ1-5, with 9 bases fitting TRBD1. Germline assignment: CDR1 LNHDA and CDR2 SQIVND (reference sequence). CDR3 size: 16 residues. Trimming took 3 bases from V and 1 from J; bases not matched to a gene: 4. The CDR3 protein is CASSMGTGSSNQPQHF. The CDR3 DNA reads as TGTGCCAGTAGTATGGGGACAGGGAGCAGCAATCAGCCCCAGCATTTT.

This chain joins TRBV6-5 and TRBJ1-1; 8 nucleotides line up with TRBD1. CDR1 and CDR2 from the germline V gene are MNHEY and SVGAGI. This CDR3 is built from 15 residues. The V segment lost 0 bases and the J segment 5 bases; nucleotides outside the gene matches: 5. The chain's CDR3 is CASSYSPTGVTEAFF. Written as DNA, the CDR3 is TGTGCCAGCAGTTACTCTCCGACAGGGGTTACTGAAGCTTTCTTT.

This clone occurred a few times. The chain carries TRBV10-3 and TRBJ2-5; 10 nucleotides agree with TRBD1. CDR1 and CDR2 from the germline V gene are ENHRY and SYGVKD. With 6 bases clipped from V and 4 bases from J, the junction kept 8 bases outside the gene matches. There are 15 residues in the CDR3. DNA for the CDR3: TGTGCCATCAGGGATACCCGGACAGGGGGAGAGACCCAGTACTTC. Translation: CAIRDTRTGGETQYF.

The genes are TRBV18 and TRBJ2-2; TRBD2 agrees at 10 bases. Looked up from germline, CDR1 is KGHSH and CDR2 is LQKENI. With V trimmed by 5 bases and J by 5 bases, 14 bases remained unmatched. CDR3 length equals 18 residues. This chain's CDR3 is CASSTAPIPGLATGELFF. In DNA form, the CDR3 reads TGTGCCAGCTCAACGGCCCCAATTCCGGGACTAGCGACCGGGGAGCTGTTTTTT.

The chain has TRBV24-1 and TRBJ2-3; 7 bases line up with TRBD1. The CDR3 has 14 amino acids. Germline V CDR1 and CDR2: KGHDR, SFDVKD. V shed 4 bases and J 2 bases; nucleotides not matched to a gene: 2. CDR3 in DNA: TGTGCCACCAGTGAGGACAGGACCACAGATACGCAGTATTTT. Amino acids: CATSEDRTTDTQYF.

The V and J genes are TRBV6-6 and TRBJ1-2, with TRBD1 matching 7 bases. Germline loops: CDR1 MNHNY, CDR2 SVGAGI (reference sequence). J was trimmed by 0 bases and V by 6 bases; bases with no gene match: 7. The CDR3 loop spans 15 amino acids. The CDR3 nucleotides read TGTGCCAGCAGCGGCCGGGACAGTACTAACTATGGCTACACCTTC. Its protein is CASSGRDSTNYGYTF.

J is TRBJ2-1 and V is TRBV28; TRBD1 might be the D (5 bases). The length of the CDR3 is 11 residues. Germline V lookup: CDR1 MDHEN, CDR2 SYDVKM. V was trimmed by 8 bases and J by 8 bases, leaving 10 bases between them. The CDR3 DNA reads TGTGCCAGCGCAGGGTATGATGAGCAGTTCTTC. It specifies CASAGYDEQFF.

CDR3 sequence: CASGRQGGPNEQFF. The CDR3 DNA reads as TGTGCCAGCGGCAGACAGGGTGGGCCAAATGAGCAGTTCTTC. The chain joins TRBV11-2 to TRBJ2-1; TRBD1 matches 7 bases. V shed 8 bases and J 7 bases; nucleotides not matched to a gene: 11. The germline V gene encodes CDR1 SGHAT and CDR2 FQNNGV. This CDR3 is built from 14 residues.

CDR3 sequence: CASSPGQTLLNTEAFF. The CDR3 DNA follows: TGTGCCAGCAGTCCGGGACAGACCCTTTTGAACACTGAAGCTTTCTTT. This sequence joins TRBV7-9 and TRBJ1-1; TRBD1 matches 7 bases. With 6 bases clipped from V and 0 bases from J, the junction kept 10 bases outside the gene matches. Germline V gives CDR1 SEHNR, CDR2 FQNEAQ (reference sequence). This CDR3 has 16 residues.

The J gene is TRBJ1-2, the V gene TRBV5-6; D may be TRBD1 (5 bases). Germline V CDR1 and CDR2: SGHDT, YYEEEE. Trimming stripped 4 bases from V and 4 bases from J, with 14 bases between. The CDR3 runs 14 residues. CDR3 nucleotides: TGTGCCAGCAGCGAACGACAGCGCAGCTATGGCTACACCTTC. Translation gives CASSERQRSYGYTF.

This chain connects TRBV9 to TRBJ1-6; D uncertain. Trimming pared 0 bases from V and 6 bases from J, leaving 10 bases between. Germline V gene sequence: CDR1 SGDLS, CDR2 YYNGEE. The CDR3 runs to 15 residues. The CDR3 nucleotides are TGTGCCAGCAGCGTAGGAGCGGATTTTAATTCACCCCTCCACTTT. Translated, it gives CASSVGADFNSPLHF. The whole variable domain, remainder taken from reference TRBV9 and TRBJ1-6, is DSGVTQTPKHLITATGQRVTLRCSPRSGDLSVYWYQQSLDQGLQFLIQYYNGEERAKGNILERFSAQQFPDLHSELNLSSLELGDSALYFCASSVGADFNSPLHFGNGTRLTVT.

The chain combines TRBV4-3 with TRBJ1-6; possible D gene TRBD1, 6 bases. Germline V gives CDR1 LGHNA, CDR2 YSLEER. Trimming removed 1 base at V and 8 bases at J, with 15 bases between. The CDR3 is 16 amino acids. Here the CDR3 reads CASSQGGGLIDSPLHF. The CDR3 coding sequence is TGCGCCAGCAGCCAAGGAGGGGGTCTGATAGATTCACCCCTCCACTTT.

This clone was recorded once. V and J are TRBV28 and TRBJ2-1; D perhaps matches TRBD1 (6 bases). CDR3 length equals 13 residues. Trimming shortened V by 7 bases and J by 6 bases, and 13 bases separated the two germline ends. Germline V CDR1 and CDR2: MDHEN, SYDVKM. For the CDR3, the DNA is TGTGCCAGCATCTTGGGGGCCGGCAATGAGCAGTTCTTC. Its protein is CASILGAGNEQFF.

This chain uses TRBV5-1 with TRBJ1-2; D is unclear. Trimming took 0 bases from V and 0 from J, leaving 9 bases between them. CDR3 length equals 15 residues. CDR1 is SGHRS, CDR2 YFSETQ, per germline. The CDR3 DNA reads as TGCGCCAGCAGCTTGGATCTGGGAGCTAACTATGGCTACACCTTC. This encodes CASSLDLGANYGYTF.

The chain uses TRBV9 and TRBJ1-3, with unresolved D. CDR3 size: 17 residues. Germline values: CDR1 SGDLS, CDR2 YYNGEE. V was cut by 0 bases and J by 1 base, with 14 bases left in between. CDR3 region: CASSVGRGGGSGNTIYF. CDR3 in DNA: TGTGCCAGCAGCGTAGGTCGGGGAGGAGGATCTGGAAACACCATATATTTT. Variable domain in full (rest from reference TRBV9 and TRBJ1-3): DSGVTQTPKHLITATGQRVTLRCSPRSGDLSVYWYQQSLDQGLQFLIQYYNGEERAKGNILERFSAQQFPDLHSELNLSSLELGDSALYFCASSVGRGGGSGNTIYFGEGSWLTVV.

CDR3 in amino acids: CASTQSRGSHQPQHF. In DNA, the CDR3 is TGTGCCAGTACCCAAAGCCGCGGTTCGCATCAGCCCCAGCATTTT. The chain combines TRBV19 with TRBJ1-5; D unclear. This CDR3 is 15 amino acids long. Germline V CDR1 and CDR2: LNHDA, SQIVND (reference sequence). V shed 7 bases and J shed 5 bases, with 18 bases lying between them. Combining the CDR3 with reference TRBV19 and TRBJ1-5 gives the whole variable domain DGGITQSPKYLFRKEGQNVTLSCEQNLNHDAMYWYRQDPGQGLRLIYYSQIVNDFQKGDIAEGYSVSREKKESFPLTVTSAQKNPTAFYLCASTQSRGSHQPQHFGDGTRLSIL.

The rearrangement links TRBV5-6 to TRBJ2-7; 9 nucleotides align to TRBD1. The CDR3 is made up of 13 amino acids. The junction had 2 bases not matched to a gene; V was cut back by 3 bases and J by 4 bases. Germline-derived CDR1 and CDR2 are SGHDT and YYEEEE. The CDR3 nucleotides are TGTGCCAGCAGCTGGGACAGGGCGTACGAGCAGTACTTC. It codes for CASSWDRAYEQYF.

The rearrangement links TRBV5-1 to TRBJ2-6, with a weak D call TRBD1 (6 bases). Trimming took 1 base from V and 3 from J, leaving 11 bases between them. The CDR3 contains 16 residues. Germline V gene sequence: CDR1 SGHRS, CDR2 YFSETQ. CDR3 loop: CASSLRTGSGANVLTF. The CDR3 nucleotides are TGCGCCAGCAGCTTGCGTACAGGGAGTGGGGCCAACGTCCTGACTTTC.

This chain joins TRBV5-6 and TRBJ1-2, with 8 bases lining up with TRBD1. The ends lost 3 bases at V and 0 bases at J; junction bases unmatched: 7. This CDR3 contains 16 residues. Germline loops: CDR1 SGHDT, CDR2 YYEEEE. As DNA, the CDR3 is TGTGCCAGCAGCTCACGCTCGACAGGGGCTAACTATGGCTACACCTTC. It translates to CASSSRSTGANYGYTF.

This clone was seen a few times. This chain uses TRBV29-1 with TRBJ2-5, with 7 bases aligning to TRBD2. The CDR3 spans 14 residues. Germline V gene data show CDR1 as SQVTM and CDR2 as ANQGSEA. V was clipped by 3 bases and J by 5 bases; unmatched bases: 9. Here the CDR3 DNA reads TGCAGCGTTGACCGGGACTCCGGGAGGGAGACCCAGTACTTC. Amino acid sequence: CSVDRDSGRETQYF.